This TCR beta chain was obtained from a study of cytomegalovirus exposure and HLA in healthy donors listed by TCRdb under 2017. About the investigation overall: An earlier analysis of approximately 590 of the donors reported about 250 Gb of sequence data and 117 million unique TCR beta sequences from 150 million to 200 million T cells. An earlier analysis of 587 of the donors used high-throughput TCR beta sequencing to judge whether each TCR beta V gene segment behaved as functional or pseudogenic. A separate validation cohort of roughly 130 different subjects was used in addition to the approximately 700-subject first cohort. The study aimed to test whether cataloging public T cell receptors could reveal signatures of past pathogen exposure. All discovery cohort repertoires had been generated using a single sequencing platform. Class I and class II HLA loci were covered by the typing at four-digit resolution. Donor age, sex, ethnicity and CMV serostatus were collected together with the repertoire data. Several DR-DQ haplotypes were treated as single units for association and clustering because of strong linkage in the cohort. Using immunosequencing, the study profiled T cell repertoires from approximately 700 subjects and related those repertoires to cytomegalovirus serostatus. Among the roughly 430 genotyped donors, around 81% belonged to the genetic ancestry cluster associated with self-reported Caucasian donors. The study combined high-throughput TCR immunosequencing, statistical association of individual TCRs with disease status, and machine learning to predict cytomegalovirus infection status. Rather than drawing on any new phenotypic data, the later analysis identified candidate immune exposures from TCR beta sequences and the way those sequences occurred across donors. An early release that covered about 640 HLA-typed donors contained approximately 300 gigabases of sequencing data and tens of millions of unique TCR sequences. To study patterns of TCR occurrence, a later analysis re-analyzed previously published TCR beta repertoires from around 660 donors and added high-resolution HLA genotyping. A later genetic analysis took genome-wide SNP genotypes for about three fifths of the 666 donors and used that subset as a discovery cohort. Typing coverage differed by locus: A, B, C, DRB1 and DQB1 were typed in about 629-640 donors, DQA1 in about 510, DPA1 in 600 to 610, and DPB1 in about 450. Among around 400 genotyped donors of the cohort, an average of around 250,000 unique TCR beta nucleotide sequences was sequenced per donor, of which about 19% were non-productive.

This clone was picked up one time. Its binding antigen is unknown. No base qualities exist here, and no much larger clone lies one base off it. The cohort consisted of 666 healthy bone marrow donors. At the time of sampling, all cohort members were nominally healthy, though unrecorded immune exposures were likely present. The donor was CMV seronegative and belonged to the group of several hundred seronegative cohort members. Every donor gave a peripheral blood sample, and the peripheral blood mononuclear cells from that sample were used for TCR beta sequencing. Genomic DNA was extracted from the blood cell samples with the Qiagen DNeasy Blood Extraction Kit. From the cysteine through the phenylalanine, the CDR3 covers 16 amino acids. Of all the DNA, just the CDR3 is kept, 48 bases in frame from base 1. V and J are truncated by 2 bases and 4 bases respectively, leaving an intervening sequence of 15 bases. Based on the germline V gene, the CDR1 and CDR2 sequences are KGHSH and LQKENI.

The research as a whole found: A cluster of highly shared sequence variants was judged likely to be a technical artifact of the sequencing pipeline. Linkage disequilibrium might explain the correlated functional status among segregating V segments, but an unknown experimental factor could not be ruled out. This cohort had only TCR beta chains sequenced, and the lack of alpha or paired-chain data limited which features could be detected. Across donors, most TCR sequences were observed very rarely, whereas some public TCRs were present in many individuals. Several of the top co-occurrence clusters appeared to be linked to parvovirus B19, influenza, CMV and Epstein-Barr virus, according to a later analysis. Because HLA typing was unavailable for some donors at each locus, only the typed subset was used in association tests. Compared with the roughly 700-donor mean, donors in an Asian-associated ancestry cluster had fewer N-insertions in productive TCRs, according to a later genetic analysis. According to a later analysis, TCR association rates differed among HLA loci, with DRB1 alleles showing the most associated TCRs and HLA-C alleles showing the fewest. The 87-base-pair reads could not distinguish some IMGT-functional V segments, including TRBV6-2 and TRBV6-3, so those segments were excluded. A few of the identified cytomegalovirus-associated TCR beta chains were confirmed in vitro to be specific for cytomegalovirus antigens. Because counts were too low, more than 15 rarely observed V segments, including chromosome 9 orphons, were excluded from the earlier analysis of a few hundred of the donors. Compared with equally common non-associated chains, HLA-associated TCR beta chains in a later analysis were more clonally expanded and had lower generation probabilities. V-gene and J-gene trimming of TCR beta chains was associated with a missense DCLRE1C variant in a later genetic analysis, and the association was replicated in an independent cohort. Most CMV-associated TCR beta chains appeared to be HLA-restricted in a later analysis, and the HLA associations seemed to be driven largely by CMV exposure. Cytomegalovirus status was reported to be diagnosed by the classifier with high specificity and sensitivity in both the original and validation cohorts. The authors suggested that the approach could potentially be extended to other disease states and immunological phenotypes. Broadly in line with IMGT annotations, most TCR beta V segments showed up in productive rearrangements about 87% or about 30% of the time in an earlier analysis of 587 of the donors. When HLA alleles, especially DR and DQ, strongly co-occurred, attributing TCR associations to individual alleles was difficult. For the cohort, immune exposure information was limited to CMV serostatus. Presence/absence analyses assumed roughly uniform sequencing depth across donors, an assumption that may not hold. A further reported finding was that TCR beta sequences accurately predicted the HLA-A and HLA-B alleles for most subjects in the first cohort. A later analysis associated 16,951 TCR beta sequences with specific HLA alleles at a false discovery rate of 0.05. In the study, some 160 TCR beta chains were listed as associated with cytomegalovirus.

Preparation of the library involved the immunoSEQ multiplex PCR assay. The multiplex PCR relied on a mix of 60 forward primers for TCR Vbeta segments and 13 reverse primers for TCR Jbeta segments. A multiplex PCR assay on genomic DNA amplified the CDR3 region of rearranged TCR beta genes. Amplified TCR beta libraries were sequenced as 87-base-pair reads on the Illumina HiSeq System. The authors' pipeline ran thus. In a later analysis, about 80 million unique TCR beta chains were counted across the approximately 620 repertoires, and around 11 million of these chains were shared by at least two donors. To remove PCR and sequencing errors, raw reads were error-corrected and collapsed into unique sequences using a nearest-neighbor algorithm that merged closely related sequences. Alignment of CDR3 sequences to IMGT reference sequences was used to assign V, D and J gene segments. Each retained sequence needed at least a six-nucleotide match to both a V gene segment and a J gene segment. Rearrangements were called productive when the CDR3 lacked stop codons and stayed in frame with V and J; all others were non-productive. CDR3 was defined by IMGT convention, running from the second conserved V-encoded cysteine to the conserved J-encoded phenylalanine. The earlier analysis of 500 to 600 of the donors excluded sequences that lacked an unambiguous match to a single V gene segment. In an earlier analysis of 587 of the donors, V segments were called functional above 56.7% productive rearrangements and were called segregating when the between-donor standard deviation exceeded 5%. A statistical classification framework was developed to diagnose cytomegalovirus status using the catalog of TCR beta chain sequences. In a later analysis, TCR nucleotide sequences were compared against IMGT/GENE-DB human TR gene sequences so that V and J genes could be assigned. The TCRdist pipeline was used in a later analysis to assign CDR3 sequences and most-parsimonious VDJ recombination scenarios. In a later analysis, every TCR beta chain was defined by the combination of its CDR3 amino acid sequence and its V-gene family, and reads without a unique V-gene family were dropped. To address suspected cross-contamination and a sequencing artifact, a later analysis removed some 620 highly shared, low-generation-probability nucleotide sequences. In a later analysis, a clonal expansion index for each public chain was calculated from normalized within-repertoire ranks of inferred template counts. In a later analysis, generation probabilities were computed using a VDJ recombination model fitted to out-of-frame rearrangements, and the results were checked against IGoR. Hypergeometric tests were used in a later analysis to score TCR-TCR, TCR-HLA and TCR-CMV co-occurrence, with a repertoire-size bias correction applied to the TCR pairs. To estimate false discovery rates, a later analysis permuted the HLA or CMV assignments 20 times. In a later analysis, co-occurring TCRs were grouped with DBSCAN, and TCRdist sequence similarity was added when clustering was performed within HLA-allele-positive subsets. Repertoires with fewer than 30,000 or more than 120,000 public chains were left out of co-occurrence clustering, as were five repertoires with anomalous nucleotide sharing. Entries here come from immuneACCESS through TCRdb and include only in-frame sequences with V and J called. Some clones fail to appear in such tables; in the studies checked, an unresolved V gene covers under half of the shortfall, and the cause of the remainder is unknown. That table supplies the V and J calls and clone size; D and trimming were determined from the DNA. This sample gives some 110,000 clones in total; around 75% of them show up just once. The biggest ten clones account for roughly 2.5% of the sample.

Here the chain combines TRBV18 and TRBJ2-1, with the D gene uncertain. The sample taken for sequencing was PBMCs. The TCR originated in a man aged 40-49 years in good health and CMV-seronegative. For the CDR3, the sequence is CASSPMSQAYYNEQFF. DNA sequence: TGTGCCAGCTCACCAATGAGTCAGGCTTATTACAATGAGCAGTTCTTC.